A single sample is the source of the 18 T cell receptor beta chains below, sequenced in a study of T cells in Graves' hyperthyroidism and ophthalmopathy. The investigators amplified TCR beta CDR3 regions from RNA transcripts. When the TCR CDR3 underwent first-round RT-PCR, the HTBI primer set was used. Each CDR3 protein gets one entry after TCRdb re-called the multiplex PCR reads with MiXCR. The data hold over 300,000 distinct CDR3 sequences, with about 15% observed a single time. Sequencing was performed on blood. The receptors were sampled from a woman in her sixties or seventies with Graves' hyperthyroidism.

This clonotype was observed many times. J is TRBJ1-1 and V is TRBV29-1, with 7 bases fitting TRBD1. With 6 bases clipped from V and 2 bases from J, the junction kept 9 bases outside the gene matches. Germline CDR1 is SQVTM and CDR2 is ANQGSEA. CDR3 length: 14 residues. The CDR3 here is CSVRGGTPNTEAFF. In nucleotides, the CDR3 is TGCAGCGTCAGGGGGGGGACACCTAACACTGAAGCTTTCTTT.

This rearrangement joins TRBV11-1 to TRBJ2-3, with 8 bases fitting TRBD1. Germline lookup yields CDR1 SGHAT and CDR2 FQDESV (reference sequence). CDR3 length: 16 amino acids. Trimming at V came to 3 bases and at J to 0 bases, leaving 5 bases not matched to a gene. Here the CDR3 DNA reads TGTGCCAGCAGCTTCCCCGACAGGGGAAGCACAGATACGCAGTATTTT. It specifies CASSFPDRGSTDTQYF.

The V and J genes are TRBV15 and TRBJ1-2; no clear D. The CDR3 is 12 amino acids. CDR1 LNHNV and CDR2 YYDKDF come from the germline V gene (reference sequence). V was pared by 0 bases and J by 7 bases, with 6 bases between. For the CDR3, the DNA is TGTGCCACCAGCAGAGACCAGGTTGGCTACACCTTC. Amino acid sequence: CATSRDQVGYTF.

At least ten counts were recorded for this clonotype. The rearrangement links TRBV28 to TRBJ1-1; D might be TRBD1 (6 bases). The CDR3 has 15 residues. In germline, CDR1 is MDHEN, CDR2 SYDVKM. Trimming left V 3 bases short and J 5 bases short, with 16 bases between. CDR3 protein: CASSLSKTGLTEAFF. Here the CDR3 DNA reads TGTGCCAGCAGTTTGAGCAAAACAGGGTTAACTGAAGCTTTCTTT.

This clonotype was seen ten or more times. This sequence joins TRBV20-1 and TRBJ2-7; D gene unclear. Germline values: CDR1 DFQATT, CDR2 SNEGSKA (reference sequence). Trimming took off 2 bases at V and 6 bases at J, with 14 bases between the two ends. The CDR3 contains 13 residues. The CDR3 sequence is CSARLRLVTEQYF. The CDR3 nucleotides read TGCAGTGCTAGATTGCGGTTGGTAACCGAGCAGTACTTC.

This clonotype was counted ten times or more. The gene calls are TRBV30 and TRBJ1-4, with D possibly being TRBD1 (5 bases). The CDR3 has 13 amino acids. V lost 3 bases and J 3 bases, leaving 8 bases between the germline ends. CDR1 is GTSNPN and CDR2 is SVGIG in the germline V gene (reference sequence). This CDR3 reads CAWRGGANEKLFF. CDR3 nucleotide sequence: TGTGCCTGGAGAGGAGGGGCTAATGAAAAACTGTTTTTT. The whole variable domain, remainder taken from reference TRBV30 and TRBJ1-4, is SQTIHQWPATLVQPVGSPLSLECTVEGTSNPNLYWYRQAAGRGLQLLFYSVGIGQISSEVPQNLSASRPQDRQFILSSKKLLLSDSGFYLCAWRGGANEKLFFGSGTQLSVL.

This clonotype was counted many times. The chain joins TRBV3-1 to TRBJ2-2; no firm D call. The germline V gene encodes CDR1 LGHDT and CDR2 YNNKEL (reference sequence). The V end lost 1 base, the J end lost 0 bases, and 6 bases lay between the germline ends. CDR3 length: 15 residues. The chain's CDR3 is CASSQVNTNTGELFF. The CDR3, as DNA: TGTGCCAGCAGCCAAGTCAACACGAACACCGGGGAGCTGTTTTTT.

This clonotype was observed many times. This rearrangement joins TRBV28 to TRBJ1-6; TRBD1 might be the D (5 bases). Germline V gene sequence: CDR1 MDHEN, CDR2 SYDVKM. Deletions cut 3 bases from V and 4 bases from J, with 10 bases between. The CDR3 is 15 residues long. CDR3: CASSFKTAYNSPLHF. In DNA, the CDR3 is TGTGCCAGCAGTTTCAAGACAGCTTATAATTCACCCCTCCACTTT.

The chain uses TRBV18 and TRBJ2-3, with 7 positions matching TRBD2. V gave up 4 bases and J gave up 4 bases; unmatched junction bases: 11. The CDR3 spans 16 residues. CDR1 KGHSH and CDR2 LQKENI come from the germline V gene. CDR3: CASSQLGGRVSDTQYF. Written as DNA, the CDR3 is TGTGCCAGCTCACAACTTGGCGGGAGAGTCTCAGATACGCAGTATTTT.

The table lists this clonotype with many counts. The chain links TRBV5-1 to TRBJ2-3, with D tentatively TRBD1 (6 bases). Germline V CDR1 and CDR2: SGHRS, YFSETQ. The CDR3 runs 17 residues. Trimming took 0 bases from V and 0 from J, leaving 14 bases between them. The CDR3 region is CASSLAPLGASTDTQYF. The CDR3 region has the DNA TGCGCCAGCAGCTTGGCTCCGCTGGGGGCAAGCACAGATACGCAGTATTTT. The complete variable domain, with remaining parts taken from reference TRBV5-1 and TRBJ2-3, reads KAGVTQTPRYLIKTRGQQVTLSCSPISGHRSVSWYQQTPGQGLQFLFEYFSETQRNKGNFPGRFSGRQFSNSRSEMNVSTLELGDSALYLCASSLAPLGASTDTQYFGPGTRLTVL.

This clonotype was seen ten or more times. V is TRBV13 and J is TRBJ2-7, with D perhaps assigned TRBD1 or TRBD2 (5 bases each). V lost 3 bases and J 0 bases, leaving 9 bases between the germline ends. The germline V gene has CDR1 PRHDT and CDR2 FYEKMQ (reference sequence). CDR3 length: 14 amino acids. CDR3 loop: CASSFGTLSYEQYF. The CDR3 nucleotides read TGTGCCAGCAGCTTCGGGACCCTCTCCTACGAGCAGTACTTC.

This clonotype was observed at least ten times. The chain employs TRBV4-1 and TRBJ2-5; 11 bases align to TRBD1. Germline loops: CDR1 MGHRA, CDR2 YSYEKL. The CDR3 consists of 17 residues. V shed 1 base and J 5 bases; nucleotides not matched to a gene: 9. This CDR3 reads CASSQGGQGEPWETQYF. The CDR3 nucleotides read TGCGCCAGCAGCCAAGGGGGACAGGGGGAGCCTTGGGAGACCCAGTACTTC.

This clonotype was observed many times. V usage is TRBV6-1 and J usage is TRBJ1-3; D call uncertain. The CDR3 has 15 residues. The V and J ends lost 8 bases and 0 bases respectively, with 14 bases between them. Germline CDR1 reads MNHNS; CDR2 reads SASEGT. CDR3 sequence: CASHPLGGSGNTIYF. For the CDR3, the DNA is TGTGCCAGCCACCCCCTTGGAGGCTCTGGAAACACCATATATTTT.

On this clonotype itself: A single base separates this from a much larger clone, so it may be a read error. The chain carries TRBV11-2 and TRBJ2-7; unclear D gene. Germline CDR1 reads SGHAT; CDR2 reads FQNNGV. CDR3 length: 13 residues. CDR3 amino acids: CAGSLLRSYEQYF. CDR3 nucleotide sequence: TGTGCCGGCAGCTTATTACGGAGCTACGAGCAGTACTTC.

The chain is built from TRBV28 and TRBJ1-2; D ambiguous. The germline V gene has CDR1 MDHEN and CDR2 SYDVKM. There are 13 residues in the CDR3. Trimming took 3 bases from V and 5 from J, leaving 10 bases between them. DNA of the CDR3: TGTGCCAGCAGTTTCGCCCAGCCATATGGCTACACCTTC. This gives the protein CASSFAQPYGYTF.

This clonotype has ten or more counts. V is TRBV30 and J is TRBJ1-1; tentatively, D is TRBD1 (5 bases). The CDR3 loop spans 13 amino acids. The germline gives CDR1 GTSNPN, CDR2 SVGIG (reference sequence). With 3 bases removed from V and 4 bases from J, the gap between germline ends came to 12 bases. Written as DNA, the CDR3 is TGTGCCTGGAGGAAGGTGGGGACCACTGAAGCTTTCTTT. Protein: CAWRKVGTTEAFF.

This clonotype was seen at least ten times. The chain is built from TRBV30 and TRBJ1-2; TRBD1 agrees at 7 bases. J lost 3 bases, V lost 4 bases, and 11 bases had no gene match. Germline V gene data show CDR1 as GTSNPN and CDR2 as SVGIG (reference sequence). The CDR3 contains 15 residues. The CDR3 region has the DNA TGTGCCTGGACCCTACCAGCAGGGGGGTACTATGGCTACACCTTC. It yields the protein CAWTLPAGGYYGYTF.

The rearrangement joins TRBV4-1 to TRBJ2-2; 7 bases fit TRBD2. Germline V gene data show CDR1 as MGHRA and CDR2 as YSYEKL. This CDR3 contains 17 residues. After removal of 1 base from V and 1 base from J, the junction contained 6 bases not matched to a gene. The DNA of the CDR3 is TGCGCCAGCAGCCAAGGGGCTAGCGGCCGGAACACCGGGGAGCTGTTTTTT. Its translation: CASSQGASGRNTGELFF.